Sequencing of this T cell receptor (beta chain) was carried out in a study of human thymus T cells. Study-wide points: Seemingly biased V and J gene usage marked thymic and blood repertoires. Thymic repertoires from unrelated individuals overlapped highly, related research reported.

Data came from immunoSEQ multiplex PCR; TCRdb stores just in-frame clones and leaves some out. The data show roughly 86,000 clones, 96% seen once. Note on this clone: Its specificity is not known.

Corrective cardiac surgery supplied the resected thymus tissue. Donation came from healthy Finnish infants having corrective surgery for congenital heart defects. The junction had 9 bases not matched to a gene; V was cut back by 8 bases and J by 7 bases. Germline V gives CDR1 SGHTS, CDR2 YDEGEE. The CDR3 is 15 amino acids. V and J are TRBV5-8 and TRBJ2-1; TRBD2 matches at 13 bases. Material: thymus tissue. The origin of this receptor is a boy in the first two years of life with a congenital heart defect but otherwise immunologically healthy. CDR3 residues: CARELLAGGPNEQFF. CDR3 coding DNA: TGTGCCAGGGAGTTACTAGCGGGGGGGCCGAATGAGCAGTTCTTC.